This TCR beta chain was retrieved from a study of Tregs in tolerant kidney transplant recipients. This clone was seen a handful of times. The target antigen is unknown. Findings and limits, study-wide: Few patients were studied, so findings need validation in larger groups. This study did not directly address biological reproducibility.

In germline, CDR1 is MNHNS, CDR2 SASEGT. The length of the CDR3 is 16 residues. Trimming removed 2 bases from V and 2 bases from J; junction bases left unmatched: 4. CD4+CD25+CD127- Tregs, CD4+CD25- non-Tregs, CD4 and CD8 cells were sorted. Sequencing used immunoSEQ multiplex PCR; TCRdb keeps in-frame clones, though not all of them. The sample gives about 240,000 clones, more than 65% of which show up once; less than 0.75% is in the top ten. V usage is TRBV6-1 and J usage is TRBJ2-3, with 10 bases aligning to TRBD2. Sequenced: CD4+ T cells from blood. This clonotype originated in a human donor in good health. DNA of the CDR3: TGTGCCAGCAGTGAATCTAGCGGGGGCTCCACAGATACGCAGTATTTT. It codes for CASSESSGGSTDTQYF.